The TCR beta chain described here comes from a study of CD8 T cells in Susac syndrome. Across the whole study: At the time of blood draw, patients with Susac syndrome were therapy-naive, receiving corticosteroids, or receiving intravenous immunoglobulin alone.

General study results and limits: CD4+ T cell repertoires in Susac syndrome lacked clonal expansion.

Note on this clonotype: As yet, its antigen is unknown.

Reverse transcription of roughly 0.5 to 1 ug RNA was performed with random hexamers. The method of amplification for TCR beta CDR3 was immunoSEQ multiplex PCR, covering 54 Vbeta and 13 Jbeta. TCRdb re-called the immunoSEQ multiplex PCR reads through MiXCR, storing one row per CDR3 protein. The sample has about 77,000 distinct CDR3 sequences, more than 85% seen once. TEMRA cells were FACS-enriched, unlike CD8+ and CD4+ T cells, which were negatively isolated. J was trimmed by 4 bases and V by 4 bases; bases with no gene match: 5. Germline CDR1 KGHDR, CDR2 SFDVKD. CDR3 length equals 15 residues. The chain combines TRBV24-1 with TRBJ2-3, with 9 bases aligning to TRBD1. The specimen sequenced was CD4+ T cells from PBMCs. This receptor was identified in a human donor with Susac syndrome. The CDR3 spells CATSESRDRADTQYF. The CDR3 DNA is TGTGCCACCAGTGAGAGCCGGGACAGGGCAGATACGCAGTATTTT.